The rows below give T cell receptor beta chains drawn from one sample of a study of T-cell reconstitution after alpha-beta-depleted transplantation in children. TCRdb ran MiXCR on the PCR reads and lists one entry per CDR3 protein. The sample contains more than 90,000 distinct CDR3 sequences, about a tenth of which appear only once. Sequencing used PBMCs, obtained before TCRalphabeta/CD19-depleted stem cell transplant. These receptors came from a boy younger than 10 with acute lymphoblastic leukemia, due to receive a stem cell transplant. CDR3s leave out the opening cysteine and the closing phenylalanine or tryptophan. Each record gives: D gene, CDR3 length, V gene, CDR3 protein. A D gene is named only where the DNA matches it firmly.

>NA|12|TRBV20-1
SARLVAPGETQY
>NA|10|TRBV6-5
ASSYWRGEQF
>NA|10|TRBV30
AWSVISYEQY
>NA|12|TRBV12-5
ASGTAGAADTQY
>NA|12|TRBV4-1
ASSQGPGRAEAF
>NA|11|TRBV5-5
ASSLSTTETQY
>NA|11|TRBV29-1
SVEPVVGETQY
>TRBD1|14|TRBV7-9
ASSLTTGGINQPQH
>TRBD2|15|TRBV7-2
ASSHRILAGPTDTQY
>TRBD1|13|TRBV11-2
ASTNTRDSRYEQY